A single sample is the source of the 8 T cell receptor beta chains below, sequenced in a study of spatial heterogeneity in lung cancer. Described time point: sample taken at primary tumor resection. Unsorted whole RNA from tumor, nontumor lung or frozen PBMC underwent sequencing. TCRdb fed the 5' RACE reads into MiXCR, producing one record per CDR3 protein. The sample consists of 9,000 to 13,000 distinct CDR3 sequences, around 6.5% of them appearing once. Here the sequenced sample was PBMCs, taken at surgery. These receptors were obtained from a male donor with early-stage non-small cell lung cancer.

Details on this clonotype: The size of this beta chain means little, since it is a stray read in a library made for alpha chains. The chain has TRBV7-9 and TRBJ2-2; weak D call: TRBD2 (5 bases). V was shortened by 11 bases and J by 5 bases, with 12 bases between the two germline ends. CDR1 and CDR2 from the germline V gene are SEHNR and FQNEAQ (reference sequence). The CDR3 is made up of 12 amino acids. CDR3 residues: CARGRETGELFF. The CDR3 nucleotides read TGTGCCCGCGGACGGGAAACCGGGGAGCTGTTTTTT.

This clonotype qualifies as medium-sized. This beta chain represents an off-target read in a library built for alpha chains; its size is of limited meaning. V gene TRBV12-5 combines with J gene TRBJ2-7; weak D call: TRBD1 (5 bases). This CDR3 comprises 11 residues. CDR1 and CDR2 from the germline V gene are LGHNT and FRNRAP. V lost 4 bases, J lost 6 bases, and 7 bases lay in between. DNA for the CDR3: TGTGCTAGTGGTTCAGGGCCCGAGCAGTACTTC. The encoded protein is CASGSGPEQYF. The full variable domain, its missing parts supplied by reference TRBV12-5 and TRBJ2-7, is DARVTQTPRHKVTEMGQEVTMRCQPILGHNTVFWYRQTMMQGLELLAYFRNRAPLDDSGMPKDRFSAEMPDATLATLKIQPSEPRDSAVYFCASGSGPEQYFGPGTRLTVT.

On this clonotype: For a library built for alpha chains, this beta chain is a stray read; little rests on its size. This rearrangement joins TRBV5-1 to TRBJ2-2; D perhaps matches TRBD1 (6 bases). Germline V gene sequence: CDR1 SGHRS, CDR2 YFSETQ. V shed 4 bases and J shed 3 bases, with 10 bases lying between them. The length of the CDR3 is 14 residues. The CDR3: CASSPQGYTGELFF. DNA of the CDR3: TGCGCCAGCAGCCCACAGGGATACACCGGGGAGCTGTTTTTT.

This clonotype showed up many times. The library was prepared for alpha chains; this beta chain is a stray read, so its frequency means little. The chain uses TRBV11-2 and TRBJ2-2; tentative D call: TRBD1 (5 bases). Trimming took 2 bases from V and 4 from J, leaving 11 bases between them. This CDR3 comprises 15 residues. From germline, CDR1 is SGHAT and CDR2 FQNNGV. The CDR3 reads CASSLSGHSTGELFF. The CDR3 DNA reads TGTGCCAGCAGCTTAAGTGGACACTCCACCGGGGAGCTGTTTTTT.

In its sample, this clonotype was seen many times. The library was designed around alpha chains, so this beta chain is a stray read whose abundance carries little weight. The rearrangement uses TRBV6-6 and TRBJ2-7; 7 positions agree with TRBD2. This CDR3 has 14 amino acids. In germline, CDR1 is MNHNY, CDR2 SVGAGI (reference sequence). The V and J ends lost 2 bases and 6 bases, in that order; junction bases with no gene match: 7. The CDR3 nucleotides read TGTGCCAGCAGTTACCGGGGGGAATTGGGCGAGCAGTACTTC. Translation: CASSYRGELGEQYF.

The table lists this clonotype with a few counts. A library made for alpha chains picked up this beta chain off target, so its size means little. The chain couples TRBV7-2 to TRBJ1-1, with unresolved D. The V gene lost 6 bases and the J gene lost 4 bases, with 12 bases spanning the gap. The CDR3 length is 13 residues. CDR1 is SGHTA, CDR2 FQGNSA, per germline. This CDR3 is CASSRDPSTEAFF. The CDR3, as DNA: TGTGCCAGCAGTCGAGACCCGAGCACTGAAGCTTTCTTT.

By sample share, this clonotype is medium-sized. The library was designed around alpha chains, so this beta chain is a stray read whose abundance carries little weight. V and J are TRBV6-5 and TRBJ2-7; TRBD1 matches at 8 bases. The CDR3 sequence is 13 residues long. Trimming removed 2 bases from V and 5 bases from J; junction bases left unmatched: 2. Per germline, CDR1 MNHEY and CDR2 SVGAGI. Written as DNA, the CDR3 is TGTGCCAGCAGTTACGACAGGGGCAACGAGCAGTACTTC. Its translation is CASSYDRGNEQYF.

This clonotype was detected a few times. Little can be read into the size of this beta chain, an off-target read in a library designed for alpha chains. This sequence joins TRBV4-3 and TRBJ1-1; D might be TRBD1 (6 bases). The CDR3 contains 14 residues. V was clipped by 4 bases and J by 5 bases, with 14 bases between them. CDR1 is LGHNA and CDR2 is YSLEER in the germline V gene. The CDR3 is CASSPGGGSTEAFF. CDR3 DNA: TGCGCCAGCAGCCCCGGGGGGGGCTCGACTGAAGCTTTCTTT.